The rows below give T cell receptor beta chains drawn from one sample of a study of T cell changes during pregnancy in multiple sclerosis. The protocol was immunoSEQ multiplex PCR, while the TCRdb copy is restricted to in-frame clones and leaves out a portion. The table includes around 63,000 clones, around 92% detected once. Specimen: peripheral blood, collected after pregnancy. Source of these receptors: a female donor in good health, enrolled as a control in a pregnancy study. Both conserved end residues are part of each CDR3. The order of the fields is D gene, J gene, clone size, V gene, CDR3 DNA, CDR3 protein. A D gene is named only where the DNA matches it firmly. A clone size is listed for some rows: how often the clone was seen (once, few, many), or a class if it is expanded.

>-|TRBJ1-5|-|TRBV30
TGTGCCTGGAGTGTAAAAGGCGGAAATCAGCCCCAGCATTTT
CAWSVKGGNQPQHF
>TRBD2|TRBJ2-3|-|TRBV4-2
TGTGCCAGCAGCCACCCGACTAGCGGGGGCACAGATACGCAGTATTTT
CASSHPTSGGTDTQYF
>TRBD1|TRBJ2-6|-|TRBV7-2
TGTGCCAGCACACAGACAGGGGGTGCCCCCGGGGCCAACGTCCTGACTTTC
CASTQTGGAPGANVLTF
>TRBD1|TRBJ1-1|few|TRBV30
TGTGCCTGGAGATTCCAGGGGGCGAGGTCTGCTGAAGCTTTCTTT
CAWRFQGARSAEAFF
>TRBD2|TRBJ2-2|-|TRBV6-1
TGTGCCACCCAAGAGGGACTAGCGGACACCGGGGAGCTGTTTTTT
CATQEGLADTGELFF
>-|TRBJ1-1|-|TRBV6-5
TGTGCCAGCAGTGCGGGAGCCAGCACTGAAGCTTTCTTT
CASSAGASTEAFF
>-|TRBJ2-7|-|TRBV10-3
TGTGCCATCAGGGCCTTTGGGACTCGCGAGCAGTACTTC
CAIRAFGTREQYF
>TRBD1|TRBJ1-1|once|TRBV18
TGTGCCAGCTCACCTAAACAGGGGTCTGAAGCTTTCTTT
CASSPKQGSEAFF
>-|TRBJ1-3|-|TRBV5-4
TGTGCCAGCAGCTTCGCGGGTATATCTGGAAACACCATATATTTT
CASSFAGISGNTIYF
>-|TRBJ2-7|-|TRBV11-2
TGTGCCAGCAGCCTTCTCTACGAGCAGTACTTC
CASSLLYEQYF
>TRBD2|TRBJ2-3|-|TRBV6-1
TGTGCCAGCAGTGCCCGAAGTCCGACTAGCGGGAGCACAGATACGCAGTATTTT
CASSARSPTSGSTDTQYF
>TRBD1|TRBJ1-4|-|TRBV7-2
TGTGCCAGCAGCACCGGGACAGCCGAAAAACTGTTTTTT
CASSTGTAEKLFF